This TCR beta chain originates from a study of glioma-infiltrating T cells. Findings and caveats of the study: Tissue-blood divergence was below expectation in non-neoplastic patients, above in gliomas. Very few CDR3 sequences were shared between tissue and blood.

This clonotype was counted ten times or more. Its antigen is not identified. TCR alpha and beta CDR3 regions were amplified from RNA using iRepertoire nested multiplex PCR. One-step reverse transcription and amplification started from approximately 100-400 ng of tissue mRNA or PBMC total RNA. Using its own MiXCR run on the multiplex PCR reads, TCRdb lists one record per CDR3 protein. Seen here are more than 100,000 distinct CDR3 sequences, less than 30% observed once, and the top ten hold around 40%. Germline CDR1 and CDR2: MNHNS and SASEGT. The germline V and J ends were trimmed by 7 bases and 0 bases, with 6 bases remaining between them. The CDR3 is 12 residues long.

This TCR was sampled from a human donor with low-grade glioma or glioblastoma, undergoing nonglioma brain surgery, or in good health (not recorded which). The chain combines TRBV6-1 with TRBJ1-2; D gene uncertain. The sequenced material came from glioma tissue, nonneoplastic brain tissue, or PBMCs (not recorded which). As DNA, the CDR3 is TGTGCCAGCACGGCAGCTAACTATGGCTACACCTTC. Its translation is CASTAANYGYTF.